Listed below are T cell receptor beta chains from one sample, sequenced in a study of molecular identifiers for immune sequencing clone quantification. TCRdb analysed the PCR reads with MiXCR anew, one entry per CDR3 protein. The sample holds about 510,000 distinct CDR3 sequences, roughly a fifth seen once. The sample was naive CD8+ T cells from blood, with Jurkat cell RNA spiked in. The receptors were gathered from a human donor in good health. Some libraries in this study had Jurkat cell RNA spiked in. The conserved cysteine and the conserved F or W are not part of the CDR3 here.

>TRBJ2-6|TRBV13
ASSSDRDSGANVLT
>TRBJ2-4|TRBV24-1
ATSDGGSGTKNIQY
>TRBJ2-7|TRBV7-9
ASSLADRGEQY
>TRBJ1-4|TRBV7-9
ASSPGDYRGEKPF
>TRBJ1-4|TRBV5-6
ASSSTGAFNEKLF
>TRBJ2-1|TRBV6-2/TRBV6-3
ASSYSGLVGDEQF
>TRBJ1-1|TRBV7-2
ASSFTGENTEAF
>TRBJ2-7|TRBV7-9
ASSLGDSYYEQY
>TRBJ1-1|TRBV4-2
ASSQEGEGRLGTEAF
>TRBJ2-3|TRBV4-3
ASSQTLHTDTQY
>TRBJ1-1|TRBV28
ASSLSETGNTEAF
>TRBJ2-7|TRBV4-1
ASSQAADSSYEQY
>TRBJ2-3|TRBV7-3
ASSTTGASTDTQY
>TRBJ1-1|TRBV6-1
ASSEITGGEAF
>TRBJ2-5|TRBV19
ASSYRHQETQY
>TRBJ2-1|TRBV11-2
ASSLDLAPEQF
>TRBJ2-7|TRBV2
ASAPFRSYEQY
>TRBJ2-1|TRBV7-3
ASSLLAGEMNEQF
>TRBJ2-2|TRBV6-1
ASSEWTETDHTGELF
>TRBJ2-3|TRBV11-2
ASSLVPLRGGATDTQY
>TRBJ2-3|TRBV7-9
ASSFDPLRQLSTDTQY
>TRBJ2-7|TRBV7-9
ASSTVTGGDEQY
>TRBJ1-5|TRBV19
ASSIGDRGREPQH
>TRBJ1-2|TRBV2
ASSEVRQRPNYGYT
>TRBJ2-6|TRBV24-1
ATSGSGANVLT
>TRBJ1-1|TRBV9
ASSVGDGYIGTEAF
>TRBJ2-7|TRBV11-3
ASSYGTTGEQY
>TRBJ1-1|TRBV4-1
ASSQDTGEDTEAF
>TRBJ2-2|TRBV4-3
ASSQERSVDTGELF
>TRBJ1-1|TRBV4-3
ASSQDLGGSGTEAF
>TRBJ2-7|TRBV6-1
ASSEPRRGLAYPYEQY
>TRBJ1-6|TRBV24-1
ATSQGARLSYNSPLH
>TRBJ1-6|TRBV5-3
ASSLGPGGPLH
>TRBJ2-1|TRBV11-3
ASSLRLAGMNEQF
>TRBJ2-5|TRBV10-3
AISESLAGYETQY
>TRBJ2-1|TRBV3-1
ASSLVGRGTGGGEQF
>TRBJ2-3|TRBV12-3/TRBV12-4
ASSSRDSGRSTDTQY
>TRBJ2-7|TRBV7-9
ASSSGIPYEQY
>TRBJ2-7|TRBV6-2/TRBV6-3
ASSYGQPPYEQY
>TRBJ2-1|TRBV6-4
ASSDRDCEQF
>TRBJ2-3|TRBV24-1
ATSDESEAQY
>TRBJ1-5|TRBV20-1
SARDLQEGNQPQH
>TRBJ2-2|TRBV20-1
SAREGTNTGELF
>TRBJ1-1|TRBV13
ASRPEQGSEAF
>TRBJ1-6|TRBV27
ASSFWGDRSVNSPLH
>TRBJ2-7|TRBV7-7
ASSPSPGYEQY
>TRBJ2-7|TRBV5-1
ASSLADSHYEQY
>TRBJ2-5|TRBV20-1
SATRLAGGLIQETQY